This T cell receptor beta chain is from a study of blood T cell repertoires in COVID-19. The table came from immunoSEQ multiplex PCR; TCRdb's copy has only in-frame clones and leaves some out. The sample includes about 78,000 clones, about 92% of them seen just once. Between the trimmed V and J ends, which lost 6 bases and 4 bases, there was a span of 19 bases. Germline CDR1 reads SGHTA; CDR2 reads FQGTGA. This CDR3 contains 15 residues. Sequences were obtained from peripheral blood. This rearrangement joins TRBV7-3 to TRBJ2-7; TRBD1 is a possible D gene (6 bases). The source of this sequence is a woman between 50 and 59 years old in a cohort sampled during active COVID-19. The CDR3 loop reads CASSPNRTADYEQYF. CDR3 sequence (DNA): TGTGCCAGCAGTCCGAACCGGACAGCCGATTACGAGCAGTACTTC.